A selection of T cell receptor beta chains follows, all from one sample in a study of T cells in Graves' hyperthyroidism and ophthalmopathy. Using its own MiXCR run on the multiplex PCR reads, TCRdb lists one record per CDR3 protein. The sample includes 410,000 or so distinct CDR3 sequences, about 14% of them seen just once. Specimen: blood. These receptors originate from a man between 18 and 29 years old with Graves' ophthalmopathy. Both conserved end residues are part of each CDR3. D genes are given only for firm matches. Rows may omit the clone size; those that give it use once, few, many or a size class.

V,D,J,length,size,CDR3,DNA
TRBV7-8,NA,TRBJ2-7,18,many,CASSLGGILPLASTEQYF,TGTGCCAGCAGCTTAGGGGGTATTCTCCCCTTAGCATCTACCGAGCAGTACTTC
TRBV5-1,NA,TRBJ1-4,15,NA,CASSLAPGVNEKLFF,TGCGCCAGCAGCCTAGCGCCCGGGGTTAATGAAAAACTGTTTTTT
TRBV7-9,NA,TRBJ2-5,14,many,CASSLTGAQETQYF,TGTGCCAGCAGCCTAACCGGGGCCCAAGAGACCCAGTACTTC
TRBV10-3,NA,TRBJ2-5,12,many,CAISELLETQYF,TGTGCCATCAGTGAACTCTTAGAGACCCAGTACTTC
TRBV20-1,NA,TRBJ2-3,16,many,CSALPPWGTSTDTQYF,TGCAGTGCTCTCCCTCCCTGGGGCACAAGCACAGATACGCAGTATTTT
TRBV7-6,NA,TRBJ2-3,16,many,CASSSWRGMGPDTQYF,TGTGCCAGCAGCTCCTGGCGGGGAATGGGCCCAGATACGCAGTATTTT
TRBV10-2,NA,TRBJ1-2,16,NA,CASSESSSRGYYGYTF,TGCGCCAGCAGTGAGTCGAGTAGCCGGGGATACTATGGCTACACCTTC
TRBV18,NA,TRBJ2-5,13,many,CASSPQLQETQYF,TGTGCCAGCTCACCACAACTGCAAGAGACCCAGTACTTC
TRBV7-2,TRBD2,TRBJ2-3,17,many,CASSKLRSGRSTDTQYF,TGTGCCAGCAGCAAGCTGAGGAGCGGGAGAAGCACAGATACGCAGTATTTT
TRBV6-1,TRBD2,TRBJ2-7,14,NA,CASLDPGGIDEQYF,TGTGCCAGTCTAGACCCGGGAGGGATCGACGAGCAGTACTTC
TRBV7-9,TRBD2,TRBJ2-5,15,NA,CASNGLAGGLETQYF,TGTGCCAGCAACGGACTAGCGGGGGGGCTGGAGACCCAGTACTTC
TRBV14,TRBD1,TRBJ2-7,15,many,CASSRIGTGGHEQYF,TGTGCCAGCAGCCGTATAGGGACAGGGGGCCACGAGCAGTACTTC
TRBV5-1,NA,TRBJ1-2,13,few,CASSTRISIGYTF,TGCGCCAGCTCGACTAGGATTTCTATTGGCTACACCTTC
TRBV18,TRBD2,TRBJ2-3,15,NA,CASSRTSGGTDTQYF,TGTGCCAGCTCACGGACTAGCGGGGGCACAGATACGCAGTATTTT
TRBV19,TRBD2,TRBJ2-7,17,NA,CASSPTTSGRRTVEQYF,TGTGCCAGTAGTCCCACGACTAGCGGGAGACGTACTGTCGAGCAGTACTTC
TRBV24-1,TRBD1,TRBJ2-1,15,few,CATSRQGSSYNEQFF,TGTGCCACCAGTCGACAGGGGTCCTCCTACAATGAGCAGTTCTTC
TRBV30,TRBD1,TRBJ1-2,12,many,CAWSVGGLGYTF,TGTGCCTGGAGTGTAGGGGGCCTTGGCTACACCTTC
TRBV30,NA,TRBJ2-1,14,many,CACPKDGSYNEQFF,TGTGCCTGCCCGAAGGACGGGTCCTACAATGAGCAGTTCTTC
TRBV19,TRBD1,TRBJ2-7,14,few,CATKPGTGNYEQYF,TGTGCCACCAAACCCGGGACAGGGAACTACGAGCAGTACTTC
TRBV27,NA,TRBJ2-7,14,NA,CASSPDRKGREQYF,TGTGCCAGCAGCCCGGACCGCAAGGGCAGGGAGCAGTACTTC
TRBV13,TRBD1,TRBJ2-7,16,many,CASSPGDSASSYEQYF,TGTGCCAGCAGCCCAGGGGACAGCGCGAGCTCCTACGAGCAGTACTTC
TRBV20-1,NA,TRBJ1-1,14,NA,CSASTQITGTEAFF,TGCAGTGCTAGTACGCAAATTACTGGGACTGAAGCTTTCTTT
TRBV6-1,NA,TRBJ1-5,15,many,CASSEQFREEQPQHF,TGTGCCAGCAGTGAACAGTTCCGGGAGGAACAGCCCCAGCATTTT
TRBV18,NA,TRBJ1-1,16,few,CASSLLPGEMNTEAFF,TGTGCCAGCTCCCTGCTGCCAGGGGAAATGAACACTGAAGCTTTCTTT
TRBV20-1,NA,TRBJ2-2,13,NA,CSARREAIGELFF,TGCAGTGCTAGAAGGGAGGCCATCGGGGAGCTGTTTTTT
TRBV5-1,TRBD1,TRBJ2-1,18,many,CASSPGPGQGNHWDEQFF,TGCGCCAGCAGCCCGGGACCAGGACAGGGGAATCATTGGGATGAGCAGTTCTTC
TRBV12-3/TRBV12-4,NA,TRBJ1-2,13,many,CASSPTGWHGYTF,TGTGCCAGCAGCCCCACAGGGTGGCATGGCTACACCTTC
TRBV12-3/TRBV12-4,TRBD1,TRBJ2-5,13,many,CASRIQGAETQYF,TGTGCCAGCAGGATCCAGGGGGCTGAGACCCAGTACTTC
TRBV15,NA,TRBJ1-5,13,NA,CATSSAGVQPQHF,TGTGCCACCAGCAGCGCCGGGGTGCAGCCCCAGCATTTT
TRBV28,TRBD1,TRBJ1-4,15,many,CASSLGQGLNEKLFF,TGTGCCAGCAGTTTAGGACAGGGCCTTAATGAAAAACTGTTTTTT
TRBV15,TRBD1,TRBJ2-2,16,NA,CATSRLGQGVAGELFF,TGTGCCACCAGCAGGCTGGGACAGGGGGTCGCCGGGGAGCTGTTTTTT
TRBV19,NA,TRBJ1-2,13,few,CASSIGPGRGYTF,TGTGCCAGTAGTATTGGTCCGGGACGTGGCTACACCTTC
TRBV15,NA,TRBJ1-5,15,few,CATRPGPGTNQPQHF,TGTGCCACCAGGCCGGGACCCGGGACGAATCAGCCCCAGCATTTT
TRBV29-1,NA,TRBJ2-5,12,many,CSVDEGGETQYF,TGCAGCGTTGATGAGGGGGGAGAGACCCAGTACTTC
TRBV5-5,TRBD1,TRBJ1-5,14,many,CASSGTGKNQPQHF,TGTGCCAGCAGCGGGACAGGGAAGAATCAGCCCCAGCATTTT
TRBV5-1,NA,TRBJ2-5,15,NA,CASSLPAGSAETQYF,TGCGCCAGCAGCTTGCCTGCAGGGTCGGCAGAGACCCAGTACTTC
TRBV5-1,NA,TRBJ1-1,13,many,CASSLAGDTEAFF,TGCGCCAGCAGCTTGGCAGGGGACACTGAAGCTTTCTTT
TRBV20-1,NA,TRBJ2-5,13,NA,CSAEGRLQETQYF,TGCAGTGCGGAAGGACGGTTACAAGAGACCCAGTACTTC
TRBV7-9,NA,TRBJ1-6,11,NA,CASSPDSPLHF,TGTGCCAGCAGCCCCGACTCACCCCTCCACTTT
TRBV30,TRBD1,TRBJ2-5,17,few,CAWSDLGTGIVRETQYF,TGTGCCTGGAGTGACCTTGGGACAGGGATCGTCAGAGAGACCCAGTACTTC
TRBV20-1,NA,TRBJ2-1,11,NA,CSAEVYNEQFF,TGCAGTGCTGAAGTCTACAATGAGCAGTTCTTC
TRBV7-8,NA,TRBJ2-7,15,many,CASSLRVDPKYEQYF,TGTGCCAGCAGTCTCCGTGTGGACCCTAAATACGAGCAGTACTTC
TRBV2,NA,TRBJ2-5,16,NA,CASSYEVGILQETQYF,TGTGCCAGCAGCTACGAGGTGGGAATCCTCCAAGAGACCCAGTACTTC
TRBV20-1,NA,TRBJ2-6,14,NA,CSARLASGANVLTF,TGCAGTGCTAGGTTAGCCTCTGGGGCCAACGTCCTGACTTTC
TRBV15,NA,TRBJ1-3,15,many,CATSRDEGSGNTIYF,TGTGCCACCAGCAGAGATGAGGGCTCTGGAAACACCATATATTTT
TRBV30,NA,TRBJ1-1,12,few,CAWTVRGPEAFF,TGTGCCTGGACCGTCCGGGGTCCTGAAGCTTTCTTT
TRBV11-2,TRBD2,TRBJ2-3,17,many,CASSLSGLAGVGDTQYF,TGTGCCAGCAGCTTAAGCGGGCTAGCGGGGGTTGGAGATACGCAGTATTTT
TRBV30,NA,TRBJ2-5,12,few,CAWSVMSETQYF,TGTGCCTGGAGTGTAATGAGCGAGACCCAGTACTTC
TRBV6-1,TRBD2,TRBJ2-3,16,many,CASSPTSGRVSDTQYF,TGTGCCAGCAGCCCGACTAGCGGGAGGGTCTCAGATACGCAGTATTTT
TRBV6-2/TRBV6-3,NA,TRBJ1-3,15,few,CASSYSRNSGNTIYF,TGTGCCAGCAGTTACTCGCGTAACTCTGGAAACACCATATATTTT
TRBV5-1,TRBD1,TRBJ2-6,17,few,CASSWGTGGYGANVLTF,TGCGCCAGCAGCTGGGGGACAGGGGGTTATGGGGCCAACGTCCTGACTTTC